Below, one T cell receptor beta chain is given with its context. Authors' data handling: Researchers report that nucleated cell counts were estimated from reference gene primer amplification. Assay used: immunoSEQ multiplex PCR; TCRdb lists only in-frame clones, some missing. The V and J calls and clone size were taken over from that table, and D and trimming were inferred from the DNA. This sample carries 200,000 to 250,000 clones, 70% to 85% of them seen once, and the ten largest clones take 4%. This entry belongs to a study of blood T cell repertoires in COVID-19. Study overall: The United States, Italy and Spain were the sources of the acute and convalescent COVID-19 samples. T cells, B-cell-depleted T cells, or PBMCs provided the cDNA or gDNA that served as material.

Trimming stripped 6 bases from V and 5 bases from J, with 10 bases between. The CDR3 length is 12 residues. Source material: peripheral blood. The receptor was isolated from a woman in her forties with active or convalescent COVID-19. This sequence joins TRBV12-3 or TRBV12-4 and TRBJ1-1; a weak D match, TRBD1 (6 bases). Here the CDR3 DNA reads TGTGCCAGCAGAGGGACAACTACTGAAGCTTTCTTT. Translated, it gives CASRGTTTEAFF.